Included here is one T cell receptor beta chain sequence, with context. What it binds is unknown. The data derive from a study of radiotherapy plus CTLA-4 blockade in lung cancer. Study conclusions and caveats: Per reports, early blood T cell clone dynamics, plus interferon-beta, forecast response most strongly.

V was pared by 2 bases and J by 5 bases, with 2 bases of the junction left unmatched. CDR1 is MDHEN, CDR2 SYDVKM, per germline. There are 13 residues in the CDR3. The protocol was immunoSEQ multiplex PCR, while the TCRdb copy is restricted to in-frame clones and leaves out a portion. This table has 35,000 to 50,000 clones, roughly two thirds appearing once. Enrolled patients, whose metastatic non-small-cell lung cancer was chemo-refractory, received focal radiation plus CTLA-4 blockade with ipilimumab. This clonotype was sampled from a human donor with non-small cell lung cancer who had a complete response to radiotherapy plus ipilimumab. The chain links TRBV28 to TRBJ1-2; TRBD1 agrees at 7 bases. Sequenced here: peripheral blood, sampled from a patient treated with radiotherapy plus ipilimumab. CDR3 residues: CASSLTGDYGYTF. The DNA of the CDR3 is TGTGCCAGCAGTTTAACAGGGGATTATGGCTACACCTTC.